This TCR beta chain was retrieved from a study of blood T cell repertoires in COVID-19 (dated by TCRdb to about 2020). About the study as a whole: Samples covering the acute and convalescent phases of COVID-19 were provided by collaborators in the United States, Italy and Spain. The material from the prospective study consisted of cDNA or gDNA derived from T cells, B-cell-depleted T cells, or PBMCs. Deeply sampled blood TCRbeta repertoires from subjects exposed to, actively infected with, or recovered from COVID-19 were included in the dataset. The repertoires were released in a freely available public database intended as a resource for research on the immune response to SARS-CoV-2. Samples came from the ongoing ImmuneRACE study (first 160 participants) plus 1,254 subjects from 6 global collaborators. Nearly every sample came with metadata listing a de-identified subject ID, COVID-19 status, age in years and sex. HLA class I and class II types, where available, came from metadata supplied by the sample provider rather than from assay-based typing. What the authors observed across the whole study: How much clinical and demographic metadata was included differed by source and by participant, and the metadata was provided uncurated.

As for this clone: Its antigen is still unknown. Base qualities are not recorded, but no much larger clone differs from it by a single base.

The collaborating institutions used their own protocols to collect whole blood in K2EDTA tubes. For TCRbeta analysis, collaborators shipped samples in one of three forms: frozen whole blood, isolated PBMCs, or DNA extracted from either of those sample types. From the germline V gene, CDR1 is MGHRA and CDR2 is YSYEKL. V is clipped by 3 bases and J by 0 bases, and the sequence between their germline boundaries is 5 bases long. The CDR3 runs 13 amino acids, cysteine and phenylalanine included. The CDR3 DNA has 39 bases and is translated from base 1. TCRbeta CDR3 regions were amplified from genomic DNA by means of the immunoSEQ Assay, a bias-controlled multiplex PCR. In the paper's pipeline: The number of nucleated cells in each sample was estimated by amplification of reference gene primers within the assay. To quantify the absolute abundance of each unique TCRbeta CDR3 rearrangement, sequence reads were collapsed and filtered. For each sample, productive Simpson clonality was calculated by taking the square root of Simpson's diversity index across productive rearrangements. TCRdb carries this immuneACCESS record with in-frame sequences only. Its versions omit some clonotypes, under half of them owing to an unresolved V gene in the studies checked, with the rest unexplained. V and J calls and clone size come straight from that table; D and trimming were deduced from the DNA. Across this sample there are some 100,000 clones, with 60% to 85% seen only once. The biggest ten clones account for approximately 4.2% of the sample.

The clonotype was recovered from a human donor in a cohort sampled during active or convalescent COVID-19. Sample: peripheral blood. The sequence is built from TRBV4-1 and TRBJ1-1; no confident D gene assignment can be made. The CDR3 region reads CASSQGMNTEAFF. The nucleotide sequence reads TGCGCCAGCAGCCAGGGCATGAACACTGAAGCTTTCTTT.